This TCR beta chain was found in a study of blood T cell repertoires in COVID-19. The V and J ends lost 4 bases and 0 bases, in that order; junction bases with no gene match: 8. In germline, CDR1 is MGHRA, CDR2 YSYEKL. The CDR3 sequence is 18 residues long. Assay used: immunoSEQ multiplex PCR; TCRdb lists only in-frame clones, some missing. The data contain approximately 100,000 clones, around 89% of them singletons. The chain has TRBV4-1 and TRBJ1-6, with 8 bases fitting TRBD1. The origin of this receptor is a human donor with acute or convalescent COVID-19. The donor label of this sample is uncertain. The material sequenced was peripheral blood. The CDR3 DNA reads TGCGCCAGCAGCCCAGGACAGGGAGCGAGCTCCTATAATTCACCCCTCCACTTT. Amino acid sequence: CASSPGQGASSYNSPLHF.